The sequence of this T cell receptor beta chain was determined in a study of blood T cells in healthy people across ages. Looking at the study overall: There was about one barcoded beta molecule captured by template switching per two T cells. General study points: Shifts in expanded clonotypes may have been confounded by donor CMV status, which was unknown. Underestimates were what the diversity estimates from one million T cells were considered to be.

Germline trimming cut 4 bases from V and 8 bases from J; bases unmatched to any gene: 10. Germline V CDR1 and CDR2: MGHRA, YSYEKL. The CDR3 length is 16 residues. This clonotype was counted between two and nine times. The antigen remains undetermined. A second roughly 6 to 12 cycle PCR used barcoded and J-beta primers. Each cDNA was tagged by a template-switch adaptor containing 12 random nucleotides. TCRdb passed the 5' RACE reads through MiXCR, listing each CDR3 protein once. The sample has 550,000 to 600,000 distinct CDR3 sequences, approximately 27% seen once. The gene calls are TRBV4-1 and TRBJ2-3, with 12 bases fitting TRBD2. The sequence derives from a woman in her 70s in good health. Sequenced material: blood. The CDR3 here is CASSPKLAGGIGTQYF. CDR3 coding DNA: TGCGCCAGCAGCCCAAAACTAGCGGGGGGTATTGGTACGCAGTATTTT.